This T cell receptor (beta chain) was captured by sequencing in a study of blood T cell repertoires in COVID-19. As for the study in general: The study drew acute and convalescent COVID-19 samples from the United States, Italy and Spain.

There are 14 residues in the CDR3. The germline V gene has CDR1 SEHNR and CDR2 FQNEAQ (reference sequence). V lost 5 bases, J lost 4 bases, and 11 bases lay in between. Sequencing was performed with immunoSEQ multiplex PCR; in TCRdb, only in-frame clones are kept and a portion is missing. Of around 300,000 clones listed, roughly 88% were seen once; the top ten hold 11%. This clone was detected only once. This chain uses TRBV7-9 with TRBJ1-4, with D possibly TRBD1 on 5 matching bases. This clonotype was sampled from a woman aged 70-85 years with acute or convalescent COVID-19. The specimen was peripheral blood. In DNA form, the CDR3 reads TGTGCCAGCAGCCGAGGGGACTTTAATGAAAAACTGTTTTTT. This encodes CASSRGDFNEKLFF.